This T cell receptor (beta chain) was sequenced for a study of identical twins. General study points: Twins showed weaker excess sharing in their beta out-of-frame sequences.

At least ten counts were recorded for this clonotype. Its antigen remains unidentified. CDR3 size: 13 residues. The V and J ends lost 6 bases and 0 bases respectively, with 8 bases between them. Germline V gene data show CDR1 as SNHLY and CDR2 as FYNNEI. A universal primer site was created by template switching, with the cDNA bearing unique molecular identifiers. MiXCR was run by TCRdb on the 5' RACE reads, yielding one entry per CDR3 protein. The sample has 700,000 or so distinct CDR3 sequences, around 20% seen once. These same records also appear under a second study, on T cells expressing NK-cell markers. From that report: T cells sorted in several experiments were restricted to alpha-beta TCR T cells by an anti-gamma-delta TCR antibody.

Sequenced sample: PBMCs. The TCR comes from a woman younger than 35 in good health. The rearrangement links TRBV2 to TRBJ1-1; maybe TRBD1 (5 bases). DNA for the CDR3: TGTGCCAGCAGGGGGCCGATGAACACTGAAGCTTTCTTT. Translating it yields CASRGPMNTEAFF.